This TCR beta chain was recorded in a study of blood T cell repertoires in COVID-19. Enrollment of patients from Seattle took place during active infection, with longitudinal follow-up. CDR3 size: 12 residues. CDR1 is SNHLY and CDR2 is FYNNEI in the germline V gene. V was pared by 5 bases and J by 9 bases, with 4 bases of the junction left unmatched. Authors' data handling: Reference gene primer amplification yielded estimated nucleated cell counts. Some clones are missing from TCRdb's copy, which holds only in-frame ones; the method was immunoSEQ multiplex PCR. D and trimming were read from the DNA, whereas the V and J calls and clone size are those reported in that table. Here the sample spans some 110,000 clones, over 60% being singletons.

Sequencing was performed on peripheral blood. The chain uses TRBV2 and TRBJ2-1; TRBD2 agrees at 7 bases. The clonotype was recovered from a man older than 75 with COVID-19, enrolled during active disease. The CDR3 sequence: CASSRDYSEQFF. The CDR3 region has the DNA TGTGCCAGCAGTCGGGACTATAGTGAGCAGTTCTTC.